The next 7 T cell receptor beta chains were all read from a single sample in a study of T cell changes during pregnancy in multiple sclerosis. Clones were sequenced by immunoSEQ multiplex PCR, and TCRdb holds only the in-frame ones, with some missing. The table shows some 80,000 clones, with over 85% occurring only once. The input for sequencing was CD4+ T cells from peripheral blood mononuclear cells, taken after pregnancy. The receptors stem from a female donor with multiple sclerosis, enrolled in a pregnancy study.

The V gene is TRBV5-1, the J gene TRBJ2-3; possible D gene TRBD2, 5 bases. Germline V gene sequence: CDR1 SGHRS, CDR2 YFSETQ. The CDR3 consists of 14 residues. V shed 0 bases and J shed 5 bases, with 10 bases lying between them. CDR3 residues: CASSLVGVKDTQYF. In nucleotides, the CDR3 is TGCGCCAGCAGCTTGGTCGGGGTGAAAGATACGCAGTATTTT.

The J gene is TRBJ2-1, the V gene TRBV2, with TRBD2 matching 9 bases. V was clipped by 5 bases and J by 9 bases; unmatched bases: 14. CDR1 is SNHLY, CDR2 FYNNEI, per germline. This CDR3 is 16 amino acids long. DNA of the CDR3: TGTGCCAGCAGTTCCCGCTTGGCGGGAGGGGTCGGTGAGCAGTTCTTC. Translating it yields CASSSRLAGGVGEQFF.

The V call is TRBV7-9, the J call TRBJ2-5, with a weak D call TRBD1 (5 bases). V was trimmed by 0 bases and J by 2 bases, leaving 16 bases between them. Germline V lookup: CDR1 SEHNR, CDR2 FQNEAQ (reference sequence). The CDR3 is made up of 17 amino acids. CDR3 DNA: TGTGCCAGCAGCTTAGCGTCGGCAGGGTGGGGACAAGAGACCCAGTACTTC. As protein: CASSLASAGWGQETQYF.

Here the CDR3 reads CASSASGRLEQFF. CDR3 DNA sequence: TGTGCCAGCAGTGCTAGCGGGAGACTTGAGCAGTTCTTC. J is TRBJ2-1 and V is TRBV6-1; 10 nucleotides agree with TRBD2. This CDR3 contains 13 residues. The J segment lost 9 bases and the V segment lost 4 bases, leaving 3 bases of the junction unmatched. The V gene's germline CDR1 is MNHNS and CDR2 SASEGT.

The genes are TRBV28 and TRBJ2-7, with 8 positions matching TRBD1. There are 15 residues in the CDR3. CDR1 MDHEN and CDR2 SYDVKM come from the germline V gene. J lost 0 bases, V lost 4 bases, and 5 bases had no gene match. The CDR3 sequence is CASSSGQASSYEQYF. DNA of the CDR3: TGTGCCAGCAGTTCGGGACAGGCGAGCTCCTACGAGCAGTACTTC.

The chain has TRBV18 and TRBJ1-1; 7 bases align to TRBD1. From germline, CDR1 is KGHSH and CDR2 LQKENI. Unmatched junction bases numbered 12, after V lost 5 bases and J lost 0 bases. The length of the CDR3 is 17 residues. CDR3 nucleotide sequence: TGTGCCAGCTCAAGCCGGGACAGAGCTCTAATGAACACTGAAGCTTTCTTT. It is translated as CASSSRDRALMNTEAFF.

V is TRBV7-3 and J is TRBJ2-1; perhaps TRBD1 as D (5 bases). Germline V lookup: CDR1 SGHTA, CDR2 FQGTGA. V lost 5 bases and J lost 2, with 13 bases in between. The CDR3 runs to 15 residues. This chain's CDR3 is CASSVGHLTYNEQFF. The CDR3 nucleotides read TGTGCCAGCAGCGTAGGACACTTAACCTACAATGAGCAGTTCTTC.